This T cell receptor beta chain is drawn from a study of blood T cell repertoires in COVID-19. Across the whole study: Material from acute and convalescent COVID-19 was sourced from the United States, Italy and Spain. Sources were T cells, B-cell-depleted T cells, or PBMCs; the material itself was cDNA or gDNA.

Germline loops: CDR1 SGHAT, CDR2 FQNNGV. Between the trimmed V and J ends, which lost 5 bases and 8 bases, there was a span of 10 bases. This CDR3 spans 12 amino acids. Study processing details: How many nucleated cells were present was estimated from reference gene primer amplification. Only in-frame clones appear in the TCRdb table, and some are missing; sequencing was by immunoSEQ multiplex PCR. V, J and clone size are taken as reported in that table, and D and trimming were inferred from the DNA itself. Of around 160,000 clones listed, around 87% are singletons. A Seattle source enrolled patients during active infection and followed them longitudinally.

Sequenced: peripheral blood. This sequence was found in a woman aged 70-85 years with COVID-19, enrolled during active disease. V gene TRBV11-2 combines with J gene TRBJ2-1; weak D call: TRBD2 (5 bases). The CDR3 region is CASSPLRDEQFF. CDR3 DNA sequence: TGTGCCAGCAGCCCCCTGCGGGATGAGCAGTTCTTC.